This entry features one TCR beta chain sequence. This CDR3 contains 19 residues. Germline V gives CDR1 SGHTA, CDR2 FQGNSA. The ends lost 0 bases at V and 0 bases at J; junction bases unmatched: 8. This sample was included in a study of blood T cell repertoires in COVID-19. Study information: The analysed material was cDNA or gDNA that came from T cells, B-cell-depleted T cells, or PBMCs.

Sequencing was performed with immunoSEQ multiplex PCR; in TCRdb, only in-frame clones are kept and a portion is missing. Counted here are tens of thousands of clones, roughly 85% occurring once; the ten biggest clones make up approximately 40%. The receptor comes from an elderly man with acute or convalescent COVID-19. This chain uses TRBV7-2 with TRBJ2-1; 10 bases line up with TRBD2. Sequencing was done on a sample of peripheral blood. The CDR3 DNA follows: TGTGCCAGCAGCTTAGCGGGGGGGACTAGCGACCCCTCCTACAATGAGCAGTTCTTC. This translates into CASSLAGGTSDPSYNEQFF.